This record looks at one T cell receptor delta chain sequence and its context. This record comes from a study of gamma-delta chains in newborns, infants, children. Overall study context: Innate gammadelta T cells reportedly expand polyclonally right after birth, driven by microbial exposure, per the title.

The CDR3 length is 19 residues. TCRdb re-called the reads using CATT. The sample includes fewer than 4,500 delta-chain clones, around 2% of them seen just once. Although no V gene was called, TRDJ3 is the J gene; the table's TRDD3 call for D was not verified on the DNA. The clonotype comes from a child who was a newborn, infant or young child, either healthy, febrile or measles-vaccinated (not recorded which). Sequencing input: blood. The CDR3 region is CACDTAGSGITWDTRQMFF. The CDR3 region has the DNA TGTGCCTGTGACACCGCGGGATCGGGCATTACCTGGGACACCCGACAGATGTTTTTC.